This T cell receptor (beta chain) comes out of a study of blood T cell repertoires in COVID-19. Background on the study: Nucleic acid was either cDNA or gDNA, and it came from T cells, B-cell-depleted T cells, or PBMCs.

CDR3 length: 15 residues. CDR1 is SGDLS and CDR2 is YYNGEE in the germline V gene. Trimming took 4 bases from V and 7 from J; bases not matched to a gene: 8. Authors' processing steps: Nucleated cell counts were estimated from reference gene primer amplification. Only in-frame clones appear in the TCRdb table, and some are missing; sequencing was by immunoSEQ multiplex PCR. That table furnishes V, J and clone size, whereas the DNA furnished D and trimming. Here the sample spans about 69,000 clones, 86% being singletons. The clonotype was recovered from a man aged 30-40 years with acute or convalescent COVID-19. Input material: peripheral blood. The chain recombines TRBV9 with TRBJ1-2; 12 bases line up with TRBD1. This chain's CDR3 is CASSSQGQGALGYTF. The CDR3 DNA reads as TGTGCCAGCAGCTCCCAGGGACAGGGGGCCCTTGGCTACACCTTC.